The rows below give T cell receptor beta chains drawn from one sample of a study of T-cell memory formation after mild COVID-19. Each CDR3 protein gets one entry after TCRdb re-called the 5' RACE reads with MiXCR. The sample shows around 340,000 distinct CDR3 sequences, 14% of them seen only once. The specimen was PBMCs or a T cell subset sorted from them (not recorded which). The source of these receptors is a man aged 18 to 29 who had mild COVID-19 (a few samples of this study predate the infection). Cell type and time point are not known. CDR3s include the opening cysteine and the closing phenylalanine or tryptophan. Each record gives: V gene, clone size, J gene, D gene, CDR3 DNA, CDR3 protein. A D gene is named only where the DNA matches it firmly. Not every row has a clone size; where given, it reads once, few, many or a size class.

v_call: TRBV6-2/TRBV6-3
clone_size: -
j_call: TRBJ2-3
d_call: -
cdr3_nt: TGTGCCAGCAGCCATTCTGGCGTGAGCACAGATACGCAGTATTTT
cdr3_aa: CASSHSGVSTDTQYF

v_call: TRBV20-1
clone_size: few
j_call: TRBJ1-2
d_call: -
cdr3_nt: TGCAGTGCTAGAGAATTCCCCAGGGTGGACTACACCTTC
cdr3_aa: CSAREFPRVDYTF

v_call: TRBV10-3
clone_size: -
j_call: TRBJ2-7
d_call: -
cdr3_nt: TGTGCCCTGTCGGGGGCCTCCTACGAGCAGTACTTC
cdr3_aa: CALSGASYEQYF

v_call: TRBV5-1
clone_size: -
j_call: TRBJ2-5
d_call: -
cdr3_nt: TGCGCCAGCAGCCATGGGGCAGAGACCCAGTACTTC
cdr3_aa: CASSHGAETQYF

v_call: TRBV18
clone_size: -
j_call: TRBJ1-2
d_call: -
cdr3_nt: TGTGCCAGCTCCCTCGTTCTCTATGGCTACACCTTC
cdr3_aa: CASSLVLYGYTF

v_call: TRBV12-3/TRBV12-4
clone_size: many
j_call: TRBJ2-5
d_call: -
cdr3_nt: TGTGCCAGCAGCTTCGGAGAGACCCAGTACTTC
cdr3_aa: CASSFGETQYF

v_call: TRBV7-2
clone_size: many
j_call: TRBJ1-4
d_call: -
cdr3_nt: TGTGCCAGCGCAAGGGGGAGGGTGGCTGAAAAACTGTTTTTT
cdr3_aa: CASARGRVAEKLFF

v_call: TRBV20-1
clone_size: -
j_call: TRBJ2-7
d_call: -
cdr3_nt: TGCAGTGCTAGAGGGTCAGGGGAGAAATACGAGCAGTACTTC
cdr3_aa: CSARGSGEKYEQYF

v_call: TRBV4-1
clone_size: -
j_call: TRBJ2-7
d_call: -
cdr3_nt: TGCGCCAGCAGCCAAGGCATGCAGGGACGGGACGAGCAGTACTTC
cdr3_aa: CASSQGMQGRDEQYF

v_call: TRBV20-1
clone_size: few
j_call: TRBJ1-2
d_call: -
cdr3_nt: TGCAGTGCTAGAGATCTGGCAGGTTTCCAAATCGATGGCTACACCTTC
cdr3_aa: CSARDLAGFQIDGYTF

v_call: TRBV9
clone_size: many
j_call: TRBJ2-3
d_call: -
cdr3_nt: TGTGCCAGCAGCGTTGCTTTTCTAGATACGCAGTATTTT
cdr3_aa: CASSVAFLDTQYF

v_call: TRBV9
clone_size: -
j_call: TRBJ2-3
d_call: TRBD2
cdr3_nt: TGTGCCAGCAGCGTAGTGGGGGCCGGGACTAGCTCCAATACGCAGTATTTT
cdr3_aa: CASSVVGAGTSSNTQYF

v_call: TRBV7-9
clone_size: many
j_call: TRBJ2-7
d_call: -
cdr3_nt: TGTGCCAGCATCCCGAATGACAGGACTTACGAGCAGTACTTC
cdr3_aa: CASIPNDRTYEQYF

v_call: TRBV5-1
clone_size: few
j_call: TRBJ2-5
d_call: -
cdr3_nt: TGCGCCAGCAGCTTGGTGGGACATGGCGAGACCCAGTACTTC
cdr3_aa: CASSLVGHGETQYF

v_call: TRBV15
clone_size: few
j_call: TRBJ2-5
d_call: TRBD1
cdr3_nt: TGTGCCACCAGCAGAAGGACAGGCCAAGAGACCCAGTACTTC
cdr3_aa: CATSRRTGQETQYF

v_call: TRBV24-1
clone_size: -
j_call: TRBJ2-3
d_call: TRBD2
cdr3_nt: TGTGCCACCAGTGATCCTACTAGCGGGTGGGATACGCAGTATTTT
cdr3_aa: CATSDPTSGWDTQYF

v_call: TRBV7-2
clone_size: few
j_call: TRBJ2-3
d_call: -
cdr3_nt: TGTGCCAGCAGCTTAGCGGGGGGACCTCCGTATTTT
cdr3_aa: CASSLAGGPPYF

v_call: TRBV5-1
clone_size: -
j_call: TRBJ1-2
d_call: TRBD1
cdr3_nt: TGCGCCAGCAGCCGCGACAGGGGGCTGGACTATGGCTACACCTTC
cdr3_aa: CASSRDRGLDYGYTF

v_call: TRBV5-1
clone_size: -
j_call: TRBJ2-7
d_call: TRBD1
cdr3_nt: TGCGCCAGCAGCCCGGGACAGGGGGCTCGCGAGCAGTACTTC
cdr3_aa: CASSPGQGAREQYF

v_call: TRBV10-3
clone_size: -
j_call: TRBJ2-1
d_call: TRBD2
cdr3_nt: TGTGCCATCAGTGAGCCCGGACTAGCGGGGGGCAATGAGCAGTTCTTC
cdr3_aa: CAISEPGLAGGNEQFF

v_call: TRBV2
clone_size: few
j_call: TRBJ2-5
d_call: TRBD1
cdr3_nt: TGTGCCAGCGCGGACAGGGCGAAAGAGACCCAGTACTTC
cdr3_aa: CASADRAKETQYF

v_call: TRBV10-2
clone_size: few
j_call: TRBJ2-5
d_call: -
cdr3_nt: TGCGCCAGCAGTGACGGGGAGACCCAGTACTTC
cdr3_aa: CASSDGETQYF

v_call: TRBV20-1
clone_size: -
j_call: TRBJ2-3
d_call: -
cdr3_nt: TGCAGTGCTAGGGGATGGACCTCTAGCACAGATACGCAGTATTTT
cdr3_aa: CSARGWTSSTDTQYF

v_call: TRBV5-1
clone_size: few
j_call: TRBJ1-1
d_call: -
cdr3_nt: TGCGCCAGCAGTAGAGGGGAGGGCTTGAACACTGAAGCTTTCTTT
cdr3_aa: CASSRGEGLNTEAFF

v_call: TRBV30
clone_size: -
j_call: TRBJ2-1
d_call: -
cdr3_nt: TGTGCCTGGAGTGTACGTGTGGTCAATGAGCAGTTCTTC
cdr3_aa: CAWSVRVVNEQFF

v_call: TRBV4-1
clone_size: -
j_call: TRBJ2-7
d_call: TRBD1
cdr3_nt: TGCACCAGCAGCCAAAAAGCGACAGGGTACGAGCAGTACTTC
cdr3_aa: CTSSQKATGYEQYF

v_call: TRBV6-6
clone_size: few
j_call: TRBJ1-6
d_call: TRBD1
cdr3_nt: TGTGCCAGCAGTTACAGGGGGCAGGGAGGTTCACCCCTCCACTTT
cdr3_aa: CASSYRGQGGSPLHF

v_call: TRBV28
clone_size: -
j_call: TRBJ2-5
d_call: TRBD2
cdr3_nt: TGTGCCAGCAGTTTGGCGGGGGTGGTGGAGACCCAGTACTTC
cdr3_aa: CASSLAGVVETQYF

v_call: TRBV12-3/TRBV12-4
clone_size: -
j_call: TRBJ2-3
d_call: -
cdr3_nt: TGTGCCAGCAGTTTATTTTGGGGGGGGCCTGGGGCAGATACGCAGTATTTT
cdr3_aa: CASSLFWGGPGADTQYF

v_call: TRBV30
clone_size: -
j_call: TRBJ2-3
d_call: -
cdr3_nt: TGTGCCTGGATGCCTGGGGATACGCAGTATTTT
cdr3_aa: CAWMPGDTQYF

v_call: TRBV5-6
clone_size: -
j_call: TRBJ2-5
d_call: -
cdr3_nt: TGTGCCAGCAGCTTCGCGGGTCTCAAGGGCCTGAAAGAGACCCAGTACTTC
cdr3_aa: CASSFAGLKGLKETQYF

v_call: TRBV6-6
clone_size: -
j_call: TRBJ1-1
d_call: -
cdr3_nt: TGTGCCAGCACCCCACTCCGGACGAACACTGAAGCTTTCTTT
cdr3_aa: CASTPLRTNTEAFF

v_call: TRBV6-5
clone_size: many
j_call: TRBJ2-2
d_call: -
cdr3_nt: TGTGCCAGCAGGACATGGGGAGCCGGGGAGCTGTTTTTT
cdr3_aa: CASRTWGAGELFF

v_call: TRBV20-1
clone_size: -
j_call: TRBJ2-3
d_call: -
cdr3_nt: TGCAGTGCCCCCCGCACAGATACGCAGTATTTT
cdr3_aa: CSAPRTDTQYF

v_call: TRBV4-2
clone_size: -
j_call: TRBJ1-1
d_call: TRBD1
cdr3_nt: TGTGCCAGCAGCCAGGGACAGCTCCTGAACACTGAAGCTTTCTTT
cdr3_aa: CASSQGQLLNTEAFF

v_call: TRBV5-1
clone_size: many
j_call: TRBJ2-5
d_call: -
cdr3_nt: TGCGCCAGCAGCGGAGACAGCCAAGAGACCCAGTACTTC
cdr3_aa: CASSGDSQETQYF

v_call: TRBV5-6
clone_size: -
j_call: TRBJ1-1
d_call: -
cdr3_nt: TGTGCCAGCAGCTTATACGACAGAGAGAACACTGAAGCTTTCTTT
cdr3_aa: CASSLYDRENTEAFF

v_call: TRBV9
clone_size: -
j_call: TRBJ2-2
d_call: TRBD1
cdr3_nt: TGTGCCAGCAGCGTAGGCCCAGGGGGCACCGGGGAGCTGTTTTTT
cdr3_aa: CASSVGPGGTGELFF

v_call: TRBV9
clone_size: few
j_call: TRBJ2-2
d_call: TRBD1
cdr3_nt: TGTGCCAGCAGGGCAGGGGGCTACACCGGGGAGCTGTTTTTT
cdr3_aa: CASRAGGYTGELFF

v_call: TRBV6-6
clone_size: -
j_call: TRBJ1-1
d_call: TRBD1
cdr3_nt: TGTGCCAGCAGGACAGGGGTGCGGGCTGAAGCTTTCTTT
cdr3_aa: CASRTGVRAEAFF

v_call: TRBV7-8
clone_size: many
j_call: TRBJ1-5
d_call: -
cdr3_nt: TGTGCCAGCAGCTTAGATTGGGGGGCAAGCAATCAGCCCCAGCATTTT
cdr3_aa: CASSLDWGASNQPQHF

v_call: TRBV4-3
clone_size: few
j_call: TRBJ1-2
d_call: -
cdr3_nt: TGCGCCAGCAGCCAAGGGAGAGGAAGGCCTTTACAGGGTGGCTACACCTTC
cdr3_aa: CASSQGRGRPLQGGYTF

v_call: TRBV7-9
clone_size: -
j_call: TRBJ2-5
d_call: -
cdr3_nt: TGTGCCAGCAGCTTTGGCGGCGGGGACAGAGAAGAGACCCAGTACTTC
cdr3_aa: CASSFGGGDREETQYF

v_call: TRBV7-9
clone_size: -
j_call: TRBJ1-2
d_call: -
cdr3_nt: TGTGCCAGCAGCCCCCGGGAGGAGAGCCTCTATGGCTACACCTTC
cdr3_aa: CASSPREESLYGYTF

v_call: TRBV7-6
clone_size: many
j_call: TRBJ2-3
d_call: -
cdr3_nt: TGTGCCAGCAGCCGAAAACAGGGTACAGATACGCAGTATTTT
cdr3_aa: CASSRKQGTDTQYF

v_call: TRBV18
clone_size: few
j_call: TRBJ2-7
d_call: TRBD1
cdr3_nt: TGTGCCAGCTCACCACCTTGGAGTAGGACAGGGGCCTACGAGCAGTACTTC
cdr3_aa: CASSPPWSRTGAYEQYF

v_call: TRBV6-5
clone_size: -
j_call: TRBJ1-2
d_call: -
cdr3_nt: TGTGCCAGCAGGACAGAACTACTCCGCTACACCTTC
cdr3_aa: CASRTELLRYTF

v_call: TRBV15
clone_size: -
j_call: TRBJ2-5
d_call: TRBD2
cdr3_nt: TGTGCCACCAGCAGAGCAGGGACTAGAGGTCAGGAGACCCAGTACTTC
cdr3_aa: CATSRAGTRGQETQYF